This record covers a single T cell receptor (beta chain). Its antigen is unknown. No per-base quality is available; no much larger clone lies one base away. The cohort was made up of approximately 670 healthy bone marrow donors. Cohort members were all nominally healthy when sampled, although unrecorded immune exposures were likely present. The donor tested CMV seronegative, placing the donor among the 350 or so seronegative members of the cohort. Every donor gave a peripheral blood sample, and the peripheral blood mononuclear cells from that sample were used for TCR beta sequencing. Genomic DNA was extracted from the blood cell samples with the Qiagen DNeasy Blood Extraction Kit. These data belong to a study of cytomegalovirus exposure and HLA in healthy donors (dated by TCRdb to 2017 to 2019). Regarding the study in general: According to an earlier analysis of several hundred of the donors, about 190 million T cells yielded 117 million unique TCR beta sequences and approximately 300 Gb of sequence data. An earlier analysis of around 640 of the donors used high-throughput TCR beta sequencing to judge whether each TCR beta V gene segment behaved as functional or pseudogenic. A later genetic analysis took genome-wide SNP genotypes for about three fifths of the roughly 700 donors and used that subset as a discovery cohort. An early release that covered some 630 HLA-typed donors contained about 300 gigabases of sequencing data and tens of millions of unique TCR sequences. Along with the roughly 700-subject first cohort, a separate validation cohort of 120 different subjects was used. Typing coverage differed by locus: A, B, C, DRB1 and DQB1 were typed in about 620-630 donors, DQA1 in 500 to 550, DPA1 in around 600, and DPB1 in just under 490. Every discovery cohort repertoire had been produced on one sequencing platform. Donor age, sex, ethnicity and CMV serostatus were compiled together with the repertoire data. The study aimed to test whether signatures of past pathogen exposure could be identified by cataloging public T cell receptors. On average, over 200,000 unique TCR beta nucleotide sequences were sequenced per donor among fewer than 500 genotyped donors of the cohort, with roughly 18% of those sequences being non-productive. Of the 350 to 450 genotyped donors, approximately 82% fell in the genetic ancestry cluster associated with self-reported Caucasian donors. In the later analysis, no new phenotypic data were used to find candidate immune exposures; instead, reliance was placed on TCR beta sequences and their occurrence across donors. To predict cytomegalovirus infection status, the study brought together high-throughput TCR immunosequencing, statistical association of individual TCRs with disease status, and machine learning. Four to six DR-DQ haplotypes were handled as single units for association and clustering because linkage in the cohort was strong. A later analysis re-examined previously published TCR beta repertoires from 600 to 700 donors and added high-resolution HLA genotyping to investigate patterns of TCR occurrence. The study used immunosequencing to profile the T cell repertoires of hundreds of subjects and linked those repertoires to cytomegalovirus serostatus. HLA typing covered class I and class II loci at four-digit resolution. What the research found in general, with its limitations: A further reported finding was that TCR beta sequences accurately predicted the HLA-A and HLA-B alleles for most subjects in the first cohort. Some IMGT-functional V segments, including TRBV6-2 and TRBV6-3, could not be told apart with the 87-base-pair reads, so those segments were excluded. According to a later analysis, most CMV-associated TCR beta chains appeared to be HLA-restricted, and the HLA associations seemed to be driven largely by CMV exposure. In a later genetic analysis, fewer N-insertions in productive TCRs were reported among donors in an Asian-associated ancestry cluster than the roughly 640-donor mean. Across donors, most TCR sequences were observed very rarely, whereas some public TCRs were present in many individuals. A later analysis found that TCR association rates varied across HLA loci, with DRB1 alleles showing the most associated TCRs and HLA-C alleles the fewest. Because counts were too low, roughly 17 rarely observed V segments, including chromosome 9 orphons, were left out of the earlier analysis of 500 to 750 of the donors. Roughly uniform sequencing depth across donors was assumed in presence/absence analyses, although this assumption may not hold. Because HLA typing was missing for some donors at each locus, association tests included only the typed subset. A later genetic analysis associated a missense DCLRE1C variant with V-gene and J-gene trimming of TCR beta chains, and an independent cohort replicated the association. In the study, around 160 TCR beta chains were listed as associated with cytomegalovirus. Linkage disequilibrium might explain the correlated functional status among segregating V segments, but an unknown experimental factor could not be excluded. Several of the top co-occurrence clusters appeared to be linked to parvovirus B19, influenza, CMV and Epstein-Barr virus, according to a later analysis. In a later analysis, HLA-associated TCR beta chains were found to be more clonally expanded and to have lower generation probabilities than equally common non-associated chains. This cohort had only TCR beta chains sequenced, and the lack of alpha or paired-chain data limited which features could be detected. The only immune exposure information available for the cohort was CMV serostatus. When HLA alleles, especially DR and DQ, strongly co-occurred, TCR associations were difficult to assign to individual alleles. In an earlier analysis of around 600 of the donors, most TCR beta V segments appeared in productive rearrangements about 87% or about 30% of the time, broadly matching IMGT annotations. Specific HLA alleles were associated with roughly 16,000 TCR beta sequences at a false discovery rate of 0.05 in a later analysis. It was suggested by the authors that the approach could potentially be generalized to other disease states and immunological phenotypes. A cluster of highly shared sequence variants was judged likely to represent a technical artifact of the sequencing pipeline. In both the original and validation cohorts, the classifier was reported to diagnose cytomegalovirus status with high specificity and sensitivity. A few of the identified cytomegalovirus-associated TCR beta chains were confirmed in vitro to be specific for cytomegalovirus antigens.

The germline ends are 17 bases apart after V is trimmed by 5 bases and J by 6 bases. The CDR3 contains 14 residues, cysteine and phenylalanine counted. This entry keeps only the CDR3 DNA: 42 bases, framed from base 1. The germline V gene encodes CDR1 SGHAT and CDR2 FQNNGV. The protocol used for the library was the immunoSEQ multiplex PCR assay. For the multiplex PCR, a mixture combining 60 forward primers for TCR Vbeta segments and 13 reverse primers for TCR Jbeta segments was used. Amplification of the CDR3 region of rearranged TCR beta genes was performed with a multiplex PCR assay on genomic DNA. The Illumina HiSeq System was used to sequence the amplified TCR beta libraries as 87-base-pair reads. The authors processed their data as follows. In a later analysis, roughly 80 million unique TCR beta chains were counted across the 500 to 700 repertoires, and about 10 million of these chains were shared by at least two donors. Raw reads were error-corrected and collapsed into unique sequences by a nearest-neighbor algorithm in which closely related sequences were merged to remove PCR and sequencing errors. Alignment of CDR3 sequences to IMGT reference sequences was used to assign V, D and J gene segments. For a sequence to be retained, at least a six-nucleotide match to both a V gene segment and a J gene segment was required. A rearrangement counted as productive if the CDR3 had no stop codons and remained in frame with V and J, and every other rearrangement counted as non-productive. CDR3 was defined by IMGT convention, running from the second conserved V-encoded cysteine to the conserved J-encoded phenylalanine. The earlier analysis of about 610 of the donors excluded sequences that lacked an unambiguous match to a single V gene segment. In an earlier analysis of about 590 of the donors, a V segment was called functional when productive rearrangements were above 56.7%, and segregating when the standard deviation between donors exceeded 5%. To diagnose cytomegalovirus status from the catalog of TCR beta chain sequences, a statistical classification framework was built. A later analysis assigned V and J genes by comparing TCR nucleotide sequences with IMGT/GENE-DB human TR gene sequences. Using the TCRdist pipeline, a later analysis assigned CDR3 sequences along with most-parsimonious VDJ recombination scenarios. A later analysis defined each TCR beta chain by its CDR3 amino acid sequence plus V-gene family, and excluded reads lacking a unique V-gene family. As a way to deal with suspected cross-contamination and a sequencing artifact, a later analysis dropped 640 or so nucleotide sequences that were highly shared and had low generation probability. A later analysis calculated a clonal expansion index for each public chain from normalized within-repertoire ranks of inferred template counts. A later analysis computed generation probabilities with a VDJ recombination model fitted to out-of-frame rearrangements, and checked the results against IGoR. A later analysis scored TCR-TCR, TCR-HLA and TCR-CMV co-occurrence with hypergeometric tests, applying a repertoire-size bias correction to TCR pairs. To estimate false discovery rates, a later analysis permuted the HLA or CMV assignments 20 times. In a later analysis, co-occurring TCRs were grouped using DBSCAN, and TCRdist sequence similarity was added for clustering within HLA-allele-positive subsets. Co-occurrence clustering excluded repertoires with fewer than 30,000 or more than 120,000 public chains, plus five with anomalous nucleotide sharing. TCRdb obtained this table from immuneACCESS and retained in-frame rearrangements with V and J assigned. These tables miss some clones; where compared with another copy, unresolved V genes account for less than half of the shortfall, and the remainder is unexplained. V and J calls and clone size follow that table, whereas D and trimming were derived from the DNA. Within this sample are under 130,000 clones, with about 81% of them counted one time only. In total, the top ten clones hold 2.1% of the sample.

The sequence links TRBV11-2 to TRBJ2-7; TRBD2 is possibly the D segment (6 matching bases). The sequence was obtained from a man aged 25 to 40 in good health and CMV-seronegative. The specimen was PBMCs. The nucleotide sequence reads as follows: TGTGCCAGCAGCCTAGTCGTGGGGGGAGGCGAGCAGTACTTC. Translated, it gives CASSLVVGGGEQYF. The CDR3, completed at both ends by the reference TRBV11-2 and TRBJ2-7 genes, gives the full variable domain EAGVAQSPRYKIIEKRQSVAFWCNPISGHATLYWYQQILGQGPKLLIQFQNNGVVDDSQLPKDRFSAERLKGVDSTLKIQPAKLEDSAVYLCASSLVVGGGEQYFGPGTRLTVT.